The 24 T cell receptor beta chains below were found in one sample sequenced in a study of cytomegalovirus exposure and HLA in healthy donors. The PCR contained 60 Vbeta and 13 Jbeta primers. Method: immunoSEQ multiplex PCR; TCRdb's copy keeps in-frame clones and lacks some. The table records 70,000 to 100,000 clones, about 66% of them present only once. The sequencing sample was made of PBMCs. The receptors stem from a woman in her forties or fifties in good health and CMV-seropositive.

The chain uses TRBV7-2 and TRBJ1-2; D may be TRBD1 (5 bases). The V and J ends lost 5 bases and 7 bases respectively, with 8 bases between them. The CDR3 spans 11 residues. Germline CDR1 SGHTA, CDR2 FQGNSA. Written as DNA, the CDR3 is TGTGCCAGCAGCCCGACAGTTGGCTACACCTTC. Translated, it gives CASSPTVGYTF.

V and J are TRBV7-2 and TRBJ2-3; D might be TRBD1 (6 bases). This CDR3 is 14 amino acids long. Trimming left V 3 bases short and J 0 bases short, with 7 bases between. The germline gives CDR1 SGHTA, CDR2 FQGNSA. The DNA of the CDR3 is TGTGCCAGCAGCTTGACAGGTAGCACAGATACGCAGTATTTT. It yields the protein CASSLTGSTDTQYF.

The chain combines TRBV6-1 with TRBJ1-1; TRBD1 agrees at 9 bases. The germline V gene has CDR1 MNHNS and CDR2 SASEGT. This CDR3 comprises 14 residues. V trimming: 6 bases; J trimming: 7 bases; junction bases outside the gene matches: 9. The CDR3 nucleotides read TGTGCCAGCAGCCTCTACAGGGGGCAGGGTGAAGCTTTCTTT. The encoded protein is CASSLYRGQGEAFF.

This CDR3 reads CASSGGSSPLHF. The CDR3 DNA follows: TGTGCCAGCAGCGGGGGGAGTTCACCCCTCCACTTT. The chain has TRBV6-6 and TRBJ1-6, with a possible D match to TRBD1 (5 bases). CDR3 size: 12 residues. The V end was cut by 6 bases, the J end by 9 bases, with 9 bases between. CDR1 is MNHNY and CDR2 is SVGAGI in the germline V gene (reference sequence).

V gene TRBV6-6 combines with J gene TRBJ1-1, with TRBD1 matching 7 bases. Germline loops: CDR1 MNHNY, CDR2 SVGAGI (reference sequence). Germline trimming cut 4 bases from V and 3 bases from J; bases unmatched to any gene: 5. This CDR3 comprises 14 residues. This CDR3 reads CASSFPTGHTEAFF. As DNA, the CDR3 is TGTGCCAGCAGTTTTCCGACAGGGCACACTGAAGCTTTCTTT.

V gene TRBV4-1 combines with J gene TRBJ2-1, with D possibly being TRBD2 (6 bases). V was pared by 0 bases and J by 6 bases, with 6 bases between. CDR1 is MGHRA, CDR2 YSYEKL, per germline. This CDR3 comprises 13 residues. Written as DNA, the CDR3 is TGCGCCAGCAGCCAAGAGGGGGGCAATGAGCAGTTCTTC. This gives the protein CASSQEGGNEQFF.

There are a few counts of this clone. The chain couples TRBV7-9 to TRBJ2-7, with 8 bases fitting TRBD1. In germline, CDR1 is SEHNR, CDR2 FQNEAQ (reference sequence). The V and J ends lost 0 bases and 3 bases, in that order; junction bases with no gene match: 7. CDR3 length equals 16 residues. CDR3 protein: CASSLALAGTGYEQYF. CDR3 bases: TGTGCCAGCAGCTTAGCGCTCGCAGGGACAGGCTACGAGCAGTACTTC.

This clone was recorded once. V and J are TRBV6-5 and TRBJ2-7; 11 bases are a match to TRBD1. The ends lost 6 bases at V and 3 bases at J; junction bases unmatched: 4. Looked up from germline, CDR1 is MNHEY and CDR2 is SVGAGI. The CDR3 spans 14 residues. The CDR3 here is CASRPGQGVYEQYF. The CDR3 coding sequence is TGTGCCAGCAGACCGGGACAGGGGGTCTACGAGCAGTACTTC.

Only a few counts were recorded for this clone. V is TRBV25-1 and J is TRBJ1-2; 8 nucleotides line up with TRBD1. V was clipped by 2 bases and J by 8 bases; unmatched bases: 10. The CDR3 extends over 15 amino acids. Germline V gene sequence: CDR1 MGHDK, CDR2 SYGVNS. CDR3 sequence: CASSEIMQGAEGYTF. In nucleotides, the CDR3 is TGTGCCAGCAGTGAAATTATGCAGGGGGCGGAAGGCTACACCTTC.

This sequence joins TRBV27 and TRBJ2-7; 8 nucleotides align to TRBD1. V dropped 8 bases and J dropped 3; count of bases not matched to a gene: 12. The CDR3 length is 15 residues. The germline gives CDR1 MNHEY, CDR2 SMNVEV (reference sequence). The CDR3 DNA is TGTGCCAGCGGCAAAAGAGGTACAGGGGGCTACGAGCAGTACTTC. This encodes CASGKRGTGGYEQYF.

This clone was seen only once. The CDR3 nucleotides read TGCGCCAGCAGCCAAGGTTCGGGACAGCTCCGTGAAAAACTGTTTTTT. Translation gives CASSQGSGQLREKLFF. The genes are TRBV4-1 and TRBJ1-4; 7 nucleotides line up with TRBD1. Looked up from germline, CDR1 is MGHRA and CDR2 is YSYEKL. This CDR3 has 16 residues. With 1 base clipped from V and 7 bases from J, the junction kept 9 bases outside the gene matches.

This chain joins TRBV18 and TRBJ2-5; TRBD1 agrees at 7 bases. Germline values: CDR1 KGHSH, CDR2 LQKENI. Trimming removed 1 base from V and 2 bases from J; junction bases left unmatched: 4. CDR3 length: 15 residues. The CDR3, as DNA: TGTGCCAGCTCACCACTGGGACAGCCACAAGAGACCCAGTACTTC. It codes for CASSPLGQPQETQYF.

This clone was seen a handful of times. This chain connects TRBV7-9 to TRBJ2-1; 11 nucleotides align to TRBD2. Germline CDR1 and CDR2: SEHNR and FQNEAQ (reference sequence). The CDR3 runs 16 residues. V was pared by 5 bases and J by 3 bases, with 6 bases of the junction left unmatched. DNA of the CDR3: TGTGCCAGCAGCCCGACTAGCGGGGAAGACTACAATGAGCAGTTCTTC. Translation gives CASSPTSGEDYNEQFF.

The V and J genes are TRBV18 and TRBJ2-1; possibly TRBD1 for D (5 bases). Germline CDR1 and CDR2: KGHSH and LQKENI. With 0 bases removed from V and 7 bases from J, the gap between germline ends came to 10 bases. CDR3 size: 14 residues. The DNA of the CDR3 is TGTGCCAGCTCACCACCGCAAGGGGAAAATGAGCAGTTCTTC. Amino acid sequence: CASSPPQGENEQFF.

This chain uses TRBV27 with TRBJ1-4; D is perhaps TRBD1 (5 bases). V shed 3 bases and J shed 8 bases, with 16 bases lying between them. The germline V gene encodes CDR1 MNHEY and CDR2 SMNVEV (reference sequence). The CDR3 spans 15 residues. CDR3 sequence reads: CASSFFGGAREKLFF. The DNA of the CDR3 is TGTGCCAGCAGTTTTTTTGGTGGGGCGCGGGAAAAACTGTTTTTT.

This clone was counted only a few times. V and J are TRBV6-6 and TRBJ1-1; 8 bases line up with TRBD1. This CDR3 region has 14 residues. J gave up 5 bases and V 2 bases, and 4 bases lay outside the gene matches. Germline CDR1 is MNHNY and CDR2 is SVGAGI (reference sequence). The CDR3: CASSYDRGKTEAFF. In nucleotides, the CDR3 is TGTGCCAGCAGTTACGACAGGGGAAAAACTGAAGCTTTCTTT.

By frequency in the sample, this clone is medium-sized (0.01 to 0.1%). The same CDR3 also results from other DNA sequences found in this sample. This rearrangement joins TRBV27 to TRBJ1-1; 7 bases line up with TRBD1. With V trimmed by 5 bases and J by 4 bases, 4 bases remained unmatched. Germline CDR1 is MNHEY and CDR2 is SMNVEV (reference sequence). The CDR3 runs to 13 residues. CDR3 amino acids: CASSHRGPTEAFF. The CDR3 DNA is TGTGCCAGCAGTCACAGGGGACCCACTGAAGCTTTCTTT.

The chain combines TRBV5-6 with TRBJ2-5; D unclear. The J call is in doubt because the DNA end fits TRBJ2-7 better. This CDR3 has 12 amino acids. CDR1 is SGHDT, CDR2 YYEEEE, per germline. The CDR3 DNA reads as TGTGCCAGCAGCTTGGCCACCTACGAGCAGTACTTC. Residues: CASSLATYEQYF.

This clone was counted between two and nine times. The chain links TRBV4-3 to TRBJ2-1, with D perhaps matching TRBD2 (5 bases). The CDR3 extends over 13 amino acids. With 0 bases removed from V and 8 bases from J, the gap between germline ends came to 8 bases. Germline values: CDR1 LGHNA, CDR2 YSLEER. CDR3 coding DNA: TGCGCCAGCAGCCAAGATTGGGGAGATGAGCAGTTCTTC. Translation: CASSQDWGDEQFF.

This clone was detected only a few times. The chain recombines TRBV11-2 with TRBJ2-7; 9 bases are a match to TRBD1. The CDR3 consists of 14 residues. The V gene end was trimmed by 2 bases and the J gene end by 7 bases; junction bases not matched to a gene: 6. Per the germline V gene, CDR1 is SGHAT and CDR2 is FQNNGV. CDR3 nucleotide sequence: TGTGCCAGCAGCTTAAACAGGGGGCTTAGGGAGCAGTACTTC. Its translation is CASSLNRGLREQYF.

A single count supports this clone. This chain joins TRBV6-1 and TRBJ1-2; 12 bases are a match to TRBD1. J gave up 8 bases and V 6 bases, and 13 bases lay outside the gene matches. Per the germline V gene, CDR1 is MNHNS and CDR2 is SASEGT. The CDR3 is 16 amino acids. CDR3 nucleotides: TGTGCCAGCAGGGAATATCCGGGACAGGGGGCGGAGGGCTACACCTTC. This codes for CASREYPGQGAEGYTF.

The chain joins TRBV6-5 to TRBJ2-7, with D tentatively TRBD2 (6 bases). The germline V gene encodes CDR1 MNHEY and CDR2 SVGAGI. Trimming removed 0 bases from V and 5 bases from J, with 11 bases in between. The CDR3 totals 14 residues. CDR3 in amino acids: CASSYSVAANEQYF. CDR3 coding DNA: TGTGCCAGCAGTTACTCGGTAGCGGCTAACGAGCAGTACTTC.

The chain uses TRBV5-1 and TRBJ2-3, with D maybe TRBD2 (6 bases). Trimming took off 0 bases at V and 3 bases at J, with 11 bases between the two ends. Germline V gives CDR1 SGHRS, CDR2 YFSETQ. This CDR3 has 15 amino acids. CDR3 nucleotides: TGCGCCAGCAGCTTGGTTCTTGGGGGGACAGATACGCAGTATTTT. Translation: CASSLVLGGTDTQYF.

This chain connects TRBV29-1 to TRBJ2-5; 8 bases line up with TRBD1. Germline V gives CDR1 SQVTM, CDR2 ANQGSEA. With 6 bases clipped from V and 5 bases from J, the junction kept 5 bases outside the gene matches. The CDR3 covers 12 residues. CDR3 sequence reads: CSVPGQDETQYF. DNA for the CDR3: TGCAGCGTCCCGGGACAGGACGAGACCCAGTACTTC. Full variable domain (remainder filled in from reference TRBV29-1 and TRBJ2-5): SAVISQKPSRDICQRGTSLTIQCQVDSQVTMMFWYRQQPGQSLTLIATANQGSEATYESGFVIDKFPISRPNLTFSTLTVSNMSPEDSSIYLCSVPGQDETQYFGPGTRLLVL.